This T cell receptor (beta chain) was profiled in a study of somatic mutations in cytotoxic T cells in rheumatoid arthritis. About the research overall: Patient blood was drawn as 30 ml EDTA; the draw came right after diagnosis and before any treatment.

Whole-study results and caveats: Just what the expanded CD8+ clones targeted, in terms of antigens, remained unknown. There were about an eighth of the roughly 60 patients in whom the largest CD8+ clone exceeded 20% of CD8+ cells.

Generated by immunoSEQ multiplex PCR, the TCRdb table keeps only in-frame clones and is missing some. The repertoire has 10,000 to 13,000 clones, roughly 78% of them found once; the top ten carry roughly 35%. This clone was recorded once. Its antigen is unidentified. The CDR3 spans 18 residues. J lost 10 bases, V lost 5 bases, and 22 bases had no gene match. Germline-derived CDR1 and CDR2 are SEHNR and FQNEAQ (reference sequence). The source is an adult with rheumatoid arthritis. This chain joins TRBV7-9 and TRBJ1-4, with TRBD1 matching over 7 bases. Sequencing was carried out using CD8+ T cells sorted from blood. The chain's CDR3 is CASSEGTAMETHGGKLFF. The CDR3 DNA reads as TGTGCCAGCAGCGAAGGGACAGCAATGGAAACTCACGGCGGAAAACTGTTTTTT.